This passage covers 17 T cell receptor beta chains from one sample sequenced in a study of memory CD4+ T cells and cytomegalovirus serostatus. Here immunoSEQ multiplex PCR was the method, and the copy in TCRdb shows in-frame clones only, minus some. The data contain 46,000 or so clones, around four fifths of them singletons. The sort gate was single viable CD3+CD4+CD8-CD45RO+ cells for memory CD4+ T cells. Sequencing used memory CD4+ T cells from blood. These receptors were collected from an adult in good health and CMV-seronegative.

The gene calls are TRBV5-1 and TRBJ2-3; 7 nucleotides line up with TRBD1. CDR3 size: 14 residues. Trimming at V came to 0 bases and at J to 3 bases, leaving 1 base not matched to a gene. Per the germline V gene, CDR1 is SGHRS and CDR2 is YFSETQ. CDR3 sequence reads: CASSLDRGTDTQYF. CDR3 sequence (DNA): TGCGCCAGCAGCTTGGACAGGGGAACAGATACGCAGTATTTT.

This rearrangement joins TRBV6-6 to TRBJ1-2, with D perhaps matching TRBD1 (5 bases). CDR1 MNHNY and CDR2 SVGAGI come from the germline V gene (reference sequence). The germline V and J ends were trimmed by 6 bases and 5 bases, with 16 bases remaining between them. CDR3 length: 14 residues. The CDR3 loop is CASRQGIRNYGYTF. The CDR3 coding sequence is TGTGCCAGCAGGCAGGGAATCCGGAATTATGGCTACACCTTC.

The chain carries TRBV7-2 and TRBJ2-3; D unclear. The V and J ends lost 5 bases and 6 bases respectively, with 9 bases between them. The length of the CDR3 is 12 residues. The germline V gene has CDR1 SGHTA and CDR2 FQGNSA. The CDR3 spells CASSPYSDTQYF. CDR3 nucleotide sequence: TGTGCCAGCAGCCCCTACTCGGATACGCAGTATTTT.

The chain is built from TRBV6-5 and TRBJ1-2; D is uncertain. The CDR3 has 14 amino acids. The V and J ends lost 5 bases and 2 bases respectively, with 12 bases between them. Germline assignment: CDR1 MNHEY and CDR2 SVGAGI. Here the CDR3 reads CASSEGVQNYGYTF. CDR3 coding DNA: TGTGCCAGCAGTGAGGGAGTGCAAAACTATGGCTACACCTTC.

The chain links TRBV7-9 to TRBJ1-6; D gene uncertain. The CDR3 runs 13 residues. Germline V gene sequence: CDR1 SEHNR, CDR2 FQNEAQ (reference sequence). V lost 4 bases and J 9 bases, leaving 10 bases between the germline ends. This chain's CDR3 is CASSSAQISPLHF. The CDR3 nucleotides are TGTGCCAGCAGCTCCGCACAAATTTCACCCCTCCACTTT.

The CDR3 sequence: CASSHPGLARETQYF. The CDR3 DNA reads TGTGCCAGCAGCCACCCGGGACTAGCGCGAGAGACCCAGTACTTC. The chain links TRBV4-2 to TRBJ2-5; 10 bases fit TRBD2. The germline V gene encodes CDR1 LGHNA and CDR2 YNFKEQ. The CDR3 sequence is 15 residues long. Germline trimming cut 3 bases from V and 4 bases from J; bases unmatched to any gene: 5.

This chain uses TRBV7-9 with TRBJ2-1; unclear D gene. This CDR3 is 12 amino acids long. V was cut by 5 bases and J by 8 bases, with 10 bases left in between. Per the germline V gene, CDR1 is SEHNR and CDR2 is FQNEAQ (reference sequence). The CDR3 DNA follows: TGTGCCAGCAGCCCCAGCTCGGATGAGCAGTTCTTC. The encoded protein is CASSPSSDEQFF.

The V call is TRBV28, the J call TRBJ1-5; unclear D gene. The CDR3 has 15 residues. The germline V gene encodes CDR1 MDHEN and CDR2 SYDVKM. V lost 1 base, J lost 3 bases, and 10 bases lay in between. CDR3: CASSLFQGINQPQHF. CDR3 bases: TGTGCCAGCAGTTTATTCCAAGGGATCAATCAGCCCCAGCATTTT.

This chain joins TRBV7-2 and TRBJ1-4; a weak D match, TRBD1 (5 bases). V was shortened by 0 bases and J by 3 bases, with 11 bases between the two germline ends. Germline V gene sequence: CDR1 SGHTA, CDR2 FQGNSA. This CDR3 contains 16 residues. This CDR3 reads CASSLARRGSNEKLFF. CDR3 sequence (DNA): TGTGCCAGCAGCTTAGCGCGTCGGGGCTCTAATGAAAAACTGTTTTTT.

The sample holds a few counts of this clone. The CDR3 region has the DNA TGCAGTGCTAGAGGATTATACGAGCAGTACTTC. This translates into CSARGLYEQYF. The chain has TRBV20-1 and TRBJ2-7; D ambiguous. The CDR3 is 11 residues long. Germline CDR1 reads DFQATT; CDR2 reads SNEGSKA (reference sequence). The V end was cut by 1 base, the J end by 4 bases, with 5 bases between.

The V and J genes are TRBV29-1 and TRBJ2-4, with 7 positions matching TRBD2. The J segment lost 4 bases and the V segment lost 5 bases, leaving 11 bases of the junction unmatched. Germline V gene sequence: CDR1 SQVTM, CDR2 ANQGSEA. There are 15 residues in the CDR3. This CDR3 is CSVQSGEALKNIQYF. The CDR3 nucleotides are TGCAGCGTTCAAAGCGGGGAGGCTCTTAAAAACATTCAGTACTTC.

The chain recombines TRBV2 with TRBJ1-4, with a possible D match to TRBD1 (5 bases). The germline V gene encodes CDR1 SNHLY and CDR2 FYNNEI. Between the trimmed V and J ends, which lost 3 bases and 8 bases, there was a span of 13 bases. The CDR3 contains 14 residues. The CDR3 region is CASSDHRNLEKLFF. CDR3 in DNA: TGTGCCAGCAGTGATCACAGGAATCTAGAAAAACTGTTTTTT.

The chain has TRBV30 and TRBJ1-6; D not resolved. V shed 1 base and J shed 8 bases, with 12 bases lying between them. The CDR3 sequence is 14 residues long. Per germline, CDR1 GTSNPN and CDR2 SVGIG (reference sequence). CDR3 nucleotides: TGTGCCTGGAGTGCGGATCTTGGTGATTCACCCCTCCACTTT. Its translation is CAWSADLGDSPLHF.

The genes are TRBV5-1 and TRBJ2-5, with a weak D call TRBD1 (8 bases). Germline V CDR1 and CDR2: SGHRS, YFSETQ. The CDR3 length is 17 residues. V lost 1 base and J lost 1, with 17 bases in between. The DNA for the CDR3 is TGCGCCAGCAGCTTGCCCACAGGGGGGGACCTCCAAGAGACCCAGTACTTC. The encoded protein is CASSLPTGGDLQETQYF. Full variable domain (outside the CDR3, taken from reference TRBV5-1 and TRBJ2-5): KAGVTQTPRYLIKTRGQQVTLSCSPISGHRSVSWYQQTPGQGLQFLFEYFSETQRNKGNFPGRFSGRQFSNSRSEMNVSTLELGDSALYLCASSLPTGGDLQETQYFGPGTRLLVL.

This clone was seen just once. The V gene is TRBV2, the J gene TRBJ2-7; D may be TRBD2 (6 bases). Germline CDR1 reads SNHLY; CDR2 reads FYNNEI. The CDR3 contains 13 residues. Trimming took 5 bases from V and 2 from J, leaving 10 bases between them. The CDR3 region is CASSPGVTYEQYF. In nucleotides, the CDR3 is TGTGCCAGCAGTCCGGGAGTAACCTACGAGCAGTACTTC. The whole variable domain, remainder taken from reference TRBV2 and TRBJ2-7, is EPEVTQTPSHQVTQMGQEVILRCVPISNHLYFYWYRQILGQKVEFLVSFYNNEISEKSEIFDDQFSVERPDGSNFTLKIRSTKLEDSAMYFCASSPGVTYEQYFGPGTRLTVT.

This clone has more than one count but fewer than ten. V gene TRBV6-1 combines with J gene TRBJ1-5; possible D gene TRBD1, 6 bases. The CDR3 covers 13 residues. The V gene lost 5 bases and the J gene lost 3 bases, with 8 bases spanning the gap. CDR1 is MNHNS and CDR2 is SASEGT in the germline V gene. CDR3 in amino acids: CASSRGDNQPQHF. The CDR3 nucleotides read TGTGCCAGCAGTAGGGGGGACAATCAGCCCCAGCATTTT.

This sequence joins TRBV10-3 and TRBJ2-5; no clear D. Germline V lookup: CDR1 ENHRY, CDR2 SYGVKD. V dropped 6 bases and J dropped 2 bases, with 10 bases sitting between them. The CDR3 length is 13 residues. CDR3 amino acids: CAIREALQETQYF. The CDR3 coding sequence is TGTGCCATCAGAGAGGCATTACAAGAGACCCAGTACTTC.